The next 20 T cell receptor beta chains were all read from a single sample in a study of monozygotic twins with inflammatory bowel disease. TCRdb re-called the 5' RACE reads and shows each CDR3 protein once, DNA omitted. This sample's table reports around 190,000 distinct CDR3 sequences. Sequencing used blood. Receptors were obtained from a human donor with ulcerative colitis or Crohn's disease, or a healthy co-twin of an affected twin (not recorded which).

The chain uses TRBV5-4 and TRBJ2-2; lacking DNA, the TRBD1 call made by TCRdb goes unchecked. The germline V gene encodes CDR1 SGHNT and CDR2 YYREEE (reference sequence). CDR3 length: 16 amino acids. The CDR3 sequence is CASSFYGTGIVGELFF.

The rearrangement links TRBV20-1 to TRBJ2-4; TCRdb's D call, TRBD1, is unchecked because there is no DNA. Germline V gene sequence: CDR1 DFQATT, CDR2 SNEGSKA (reference sequence). The CDR3 is 13 amino acids. The CDR3 reads CSAREGARNIQYF.

The rearrangement links TRBV29-1 to TRBJ2-3; no DNA is available, so the TRBD1 call from TCRdb remains unchecked. Germline V gene lookup returns CDR1 SQVTM and CDR2 ANQGSEA. The CDR3 loop spans 15 amino acids. CDR3 sequence: CSGARGQGTTDTQYF.

This rearrangement joins TRBV2 to TRBJ1-5. The length of the CDR3 is 13 residues. Germline V lookup: CDR1 SNHLY, CDR2 FYNNEI. The CDR3 spells CASSDVGNQPQHF.

The chain uses TRBV5-1 and TRBJ1-1. The V gene's germline CDR1 is SGHRS and CDR2 YFSETQ. The CDR3 loop spans 15 amino acids. CDR3 sequence: CASSLEGGRGTEAFF.

This rearrangement joins TRBV20-1 to TRBJ2-7; no DNA is available, so the TRBD1 call from TCRdb remains unchecked. CDR3 length: 15 residues. Germline-derived CDR1 and CDR2 are DFQATT and SNEGSKA (reference sequence). The CDR3 sequence: CSARSPARSTYEQYF.

The rearrangement links TRBV5-1 to TRBJ1-4; TCRdb returns TRBD1, unconfirmable since there is no DNA. The CDR3 consists of 16 residues. The germline V gene encodes CDR1 SGHRS and CDR2 YFSETQ. CDR3 sequence: CASSSRSDSPSEKLFF. Drawing the rest from reference TRBV5-1 and TRBJ1-4, the complete variable domain is KAGVTQTPRYLIKTRGQQVTLSCSPISGHRSVSWYQQTPGQGLQFLFEYFSETQRNKGNFPGRFSGRQFSNSRSEMNVSTLELGDSALYLCASSSRSDSPSEKLFFGSGTQLSVL.

Here the CDR3 reads CATSDRTGYQPQHF. This chain joins TRBV24-1 and TRBJ1-5; there is no DNA to check the TCRdb D call of TRBD1. The CDR3 is 14 residues long. Looked up from germline, CDR1 is KGHDR and CDR2 is SFDVKD.

The CDR3 sequence is CSAGRGGTNEKLFF. This chain uses TRBV20-1 with TRBJ1-4; TCRdb outputs TRBD1, but without DNA this stays unchecked. The CDR3 covers 14 residues. Germline values: CDR1 DFQATT, CDR2 SNEGSKA (reference sequence).

The chain links TRBV4-1 to TRBJ2-7. This CDR3 has 15 amino acids. The germline V gene encodes CDR1 MGHRA and CDR2 YSYEKL. CDR3 amino acids: CASSQDRASLYEQYF.

The genes are TRBV20-1 and TRBJ2-3; with no DNA, the TCRdb D assignment of TRBD2 cannot be verified. The CDR3 covers 17 residues. Germline-derived CDR1 and CDR2 are DFQATT and SNEGSKA (reference sequence). The CDR3 is CSATNKGGRGAGDTQYF.

The chain is built from TRBV5-5 and TRBJ2-5; TCRdb returns TRBD2, unconfirmable since there is no DNA. The germline CDR1 and CDR2 sequences are SGHKS and YYEKEE (reference sequence). The CDR3 extends over 14 amino acids. Here the CDR3 reads CASSTGTSVETQYF.

The rearrangement uses TRBV11-2 and TRBJ2-1; TCRdb's D call of TRBD1 is untestable without DNA. The CDR3 is 13 residues long. In germline, CDR1 is SGHAT, CDR2 FQNNGV. The CDR3 loop reads CASSPSGQGRKFF.

The CDR3 spells CASTQGAPLNTEAFF. The chain recombines TRBV19 with TRBJ1-1; TCRdb's D call, TRBD1, is unchecked because there is no DNA. The CDR3 has 15 amino acids. Germline CDR1 and CDR2: LNHDA and SQIVND (reference sequence).

J is TRBJ2-7 and V is TRBV19; TCRdb's assignment of TRBD2 cannot be checked, as there is no DNA. The CDR3 totals 14 residues. CDR1 is LNHDA, CDR2 SQIVND, per germline (reference sequence). The CDR3 reads CASMESGGATKQYF.

The chain joins TRBV3-1 to TRBJ1-1. The CDR3 has 13 amino acids. Germline-derived CDR1 and CDR2 are LGHDT and YNNKEL (reference sequence). The CDR3: CASSKGKNTEAFF.

J is TRBJ1-6 and V is TRBV18; TCRdb lists TRBD1, though no DNA is available to test this call. Germline V gene data show CDR1 as KGHSH and CDR2 as LQKENI. This CDR3 has 14 residues. CDR3 protein: CASSRLGTESPLHF.

The chain is built from TRBV6-1 and TRBJ2-2. This CDR3 contains 14 residues. CDR1 is MNHNS and CDR2 is SASEGT in the germline V gene. The CDR3 here is CASRQNSNTGELFF.

The gene calls are TRBV20-1 and TRBJ2-3; TCRdb's D call of TRBD1 is untestable without DNA. CDR3 length: 15 residues. From germline, CDR1 is DFQATT and CDR2 SNEGSKA (reference sequence). CDR3 sequence: CSARALAGDADTQYF.

The rearrangement joins TRBV5-1 to TRBJ2-7; TCRdb outputs TRBD1, but without DNA this stays unchecked. From germline, CDR1 is SGHRS and CDR2 YFSETQ. CDR3 length: 15 amino acids. The CDR3 region is CASSDGAYSSYEQYF. Variable domain in full (rest from reference TRBV5-1 and TRBJ2-7): KAGVTQTPRYLIKTRGQQVTLSCSPISGHRSVSWYQQTPGQGLQFLFEYFSETQRNKGNFPGRFSGRQFSNSRSEMNVSTLELGDSALYLCASSDGAYSSYEQYFGPGTRLTVT.